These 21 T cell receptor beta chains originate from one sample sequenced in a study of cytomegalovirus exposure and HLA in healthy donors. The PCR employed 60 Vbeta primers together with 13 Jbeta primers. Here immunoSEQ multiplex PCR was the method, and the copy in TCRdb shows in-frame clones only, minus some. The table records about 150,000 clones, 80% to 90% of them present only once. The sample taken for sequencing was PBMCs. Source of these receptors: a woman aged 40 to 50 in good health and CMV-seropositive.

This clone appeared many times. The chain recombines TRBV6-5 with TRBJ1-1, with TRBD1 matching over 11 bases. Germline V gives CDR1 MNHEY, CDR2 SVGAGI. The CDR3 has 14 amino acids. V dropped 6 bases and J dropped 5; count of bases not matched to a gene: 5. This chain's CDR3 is CASSPGTGGTEAFF. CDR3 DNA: TGTGCCAGCAGCCCAGGGACAGGGGGAACTGAAGCTTTCTTT.

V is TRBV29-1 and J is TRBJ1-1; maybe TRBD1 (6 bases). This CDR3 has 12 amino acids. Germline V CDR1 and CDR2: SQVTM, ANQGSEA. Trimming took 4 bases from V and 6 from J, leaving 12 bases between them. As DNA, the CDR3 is TGCAGCGTTGCGAGGTCAGGGGCTGAAGCTTTCTTT. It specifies CSVARSGAEAFF.

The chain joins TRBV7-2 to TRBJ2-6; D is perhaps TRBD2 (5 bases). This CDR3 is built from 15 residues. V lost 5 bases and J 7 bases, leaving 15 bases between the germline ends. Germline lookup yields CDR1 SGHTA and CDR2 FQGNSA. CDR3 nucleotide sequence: TGTGCCAGCAGCGTAGTGCGGGTTGGAGCCAACGTCCTGACTTTC. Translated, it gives CASSVVRVGANVLTF.

CDR3 nucleotides: TGCGCCAGCAGCCAAGCGGGCGGGACAGCCTACAATGAGCAGTTCTTC. As protein: CASSQAGGTAYNEQFF. This chain links TRBV4-3 with TRBJ2-1; tentative D call: TRBD1 (7 bases). Looked up from germline, CDR1 is LGHNA and CDR2 is YSLEER. The CDR3 has 16 residues. V gave up 1 base and J gave up 2 bases, with 12 bases separating them.

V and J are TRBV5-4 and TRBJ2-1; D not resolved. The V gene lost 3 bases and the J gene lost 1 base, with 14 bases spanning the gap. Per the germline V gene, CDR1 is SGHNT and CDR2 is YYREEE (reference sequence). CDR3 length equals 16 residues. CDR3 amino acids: CASSSAQRRSYNEQFF. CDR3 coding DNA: TGTGCCAGCAGCTCGGCCCAAAGGCGGTCCTACAATGAGCAGTTCTTC.

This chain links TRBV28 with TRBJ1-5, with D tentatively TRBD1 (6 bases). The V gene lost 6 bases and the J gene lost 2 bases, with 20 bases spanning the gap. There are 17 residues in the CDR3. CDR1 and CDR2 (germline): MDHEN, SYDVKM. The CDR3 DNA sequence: TGTGCCAGCAGGGTCACGAGGGGGGGCGTGGGCAATCAGCCCCAGCATTTT. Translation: CASRVTRGGVGNQPQHF.

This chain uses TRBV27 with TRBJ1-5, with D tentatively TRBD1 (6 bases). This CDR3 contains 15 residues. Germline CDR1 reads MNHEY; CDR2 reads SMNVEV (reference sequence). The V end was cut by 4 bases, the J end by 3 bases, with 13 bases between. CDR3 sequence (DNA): TGTGCCAGCAGTTCCGACACAGGGAACAATCAGCCCCAGCATTTT. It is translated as CASSSDTGNNQPQHF.

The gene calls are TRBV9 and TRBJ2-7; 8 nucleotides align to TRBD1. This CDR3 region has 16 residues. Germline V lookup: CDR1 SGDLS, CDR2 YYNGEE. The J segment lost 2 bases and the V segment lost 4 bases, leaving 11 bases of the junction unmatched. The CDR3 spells CASSPRQGTSPYEQYF. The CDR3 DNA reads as TGTGCCAGCAGCCCCAGACAGGGGACCTCTCCCTACGAGCAGTACTTC.

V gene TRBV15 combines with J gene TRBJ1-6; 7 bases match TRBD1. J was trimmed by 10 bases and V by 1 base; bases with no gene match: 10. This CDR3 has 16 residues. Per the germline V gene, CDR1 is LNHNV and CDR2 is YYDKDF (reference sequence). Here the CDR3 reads CATSRVTGRGNSPLHF. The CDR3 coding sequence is TGTGCCACCAGCAGAGTAACGGGCAGGGGGAACTCACCCCTCCACTTT.

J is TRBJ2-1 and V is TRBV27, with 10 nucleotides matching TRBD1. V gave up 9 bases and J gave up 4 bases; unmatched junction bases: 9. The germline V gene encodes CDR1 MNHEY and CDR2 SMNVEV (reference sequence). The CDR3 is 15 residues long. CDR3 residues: CASTMGTGAYNEQFF. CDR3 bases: TGTGCCAGTACTATGGGGACAGGGGCTTACAATGAGCAGTTCTTC.

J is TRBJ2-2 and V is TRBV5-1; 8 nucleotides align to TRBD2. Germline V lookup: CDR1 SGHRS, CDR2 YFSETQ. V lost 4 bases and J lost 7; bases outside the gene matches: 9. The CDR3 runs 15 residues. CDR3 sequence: CASSPQTSAGGELFF. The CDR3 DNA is TGCGCCAGCAGCCCACAGACTAGCGCAGGCGGGGAGCTGTTTTTT.

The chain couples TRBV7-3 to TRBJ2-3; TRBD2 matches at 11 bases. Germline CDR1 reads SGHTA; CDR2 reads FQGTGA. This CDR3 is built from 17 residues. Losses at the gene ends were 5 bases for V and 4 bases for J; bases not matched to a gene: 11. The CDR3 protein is CASSPNLLAGGADTQYF. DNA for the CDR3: TGTGCCAGCAGCCCGAATCTGCTAGCGGGGGGCGCAGATACGCAGTATTTT. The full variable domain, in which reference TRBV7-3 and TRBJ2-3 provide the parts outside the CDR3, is GAGVSQTPSNKVTEKGKYVELRCDPISGHTALYWYRQSLGQGPEFLIYFQGTGAADDSGLPNDRFFAVRPEGSVSTLKIQRTERGDSAVYLCASSPNLLAGGADTQYFGPGTRLTVL.

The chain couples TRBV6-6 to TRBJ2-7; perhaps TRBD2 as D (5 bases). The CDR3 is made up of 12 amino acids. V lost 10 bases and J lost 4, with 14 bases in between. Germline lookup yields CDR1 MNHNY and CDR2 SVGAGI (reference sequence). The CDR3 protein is CATYEPGYEQYF. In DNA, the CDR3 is TGTGCCACGTATGAGCCGGGATACGAGCAGTACTTC.

Written as DNA, the CDR3 is TGTGCCAGCAGCTTAGTGGCTAGCGGATCAAGTGAGCAGTTCTTC. Translation: CASSLVASGSSEQFF. The chain joins TRBV7-3 to TRBJ2-1; 7 positions agree with TRBD2. V gave up 2 bases and J gave up 9 bases; unmatched junction bases: 10. The germline gives CDR1 SGHTA, CDR2 FQGTGA. The CDR3 has 15 amino acids.

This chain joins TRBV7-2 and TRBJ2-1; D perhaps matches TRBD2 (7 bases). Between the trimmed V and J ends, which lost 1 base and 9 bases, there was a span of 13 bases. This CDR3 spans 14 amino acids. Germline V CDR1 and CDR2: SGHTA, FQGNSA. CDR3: CASSLGAGAAEQFF. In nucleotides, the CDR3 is TGTGCCAGCAGCTTAGGTGCGGGGGCCGCTGAGCAGTTCTTC.

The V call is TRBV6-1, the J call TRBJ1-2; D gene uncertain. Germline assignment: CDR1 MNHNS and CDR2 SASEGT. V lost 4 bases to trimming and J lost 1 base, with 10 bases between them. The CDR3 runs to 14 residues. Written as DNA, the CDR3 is TGTGCCAGCAGTGGCCGCGGGAATAACTATGGCTACACCTTC. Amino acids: CASSGRGNNYGYTF.

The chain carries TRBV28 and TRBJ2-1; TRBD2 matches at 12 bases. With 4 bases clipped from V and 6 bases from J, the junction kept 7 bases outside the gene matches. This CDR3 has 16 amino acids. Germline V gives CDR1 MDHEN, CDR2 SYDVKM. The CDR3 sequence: CASSSSTSGRINEQFF. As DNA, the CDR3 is TGTGCCAGCAGTTCCTCTACTAGCGGGAGGATCAATGAGCAGTTCTTC.

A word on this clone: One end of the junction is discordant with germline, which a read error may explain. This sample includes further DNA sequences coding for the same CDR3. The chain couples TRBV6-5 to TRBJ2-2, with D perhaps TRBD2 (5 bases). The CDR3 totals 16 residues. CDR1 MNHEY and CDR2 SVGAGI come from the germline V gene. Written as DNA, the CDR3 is TGTGCCAGTAGTTACTCGAGTGGACTTAACACCGGGGAGCTGTTTTTT. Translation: CASSYSSGLNTGELFF.

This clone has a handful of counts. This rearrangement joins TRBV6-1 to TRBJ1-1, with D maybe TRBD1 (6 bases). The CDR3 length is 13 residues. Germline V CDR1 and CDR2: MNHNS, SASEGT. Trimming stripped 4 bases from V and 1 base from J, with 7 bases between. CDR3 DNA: TGTGCCAGCAGTGCGGACAGGAACACTGAAGCTTTCTTT. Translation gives CASSADRNTEAFF.

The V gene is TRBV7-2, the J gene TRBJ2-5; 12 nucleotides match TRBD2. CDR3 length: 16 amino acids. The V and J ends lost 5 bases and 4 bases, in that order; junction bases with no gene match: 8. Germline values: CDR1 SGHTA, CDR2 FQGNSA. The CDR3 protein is CASSPGLAGGLETQYF. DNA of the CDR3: TGTGCCAGCAGCCCCGGGCTAGCGGGGGGGCTAGAGACCCAGTACTTC.

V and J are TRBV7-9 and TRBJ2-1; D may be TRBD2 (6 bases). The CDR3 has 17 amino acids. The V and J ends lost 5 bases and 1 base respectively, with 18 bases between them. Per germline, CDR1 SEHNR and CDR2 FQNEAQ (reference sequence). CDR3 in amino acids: CASSPLTSITSYNEQFF. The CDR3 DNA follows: TGTGCCAGCAGCCCATTGACTAGTATTACGTCCTACAATGAGCAGTTCTTC. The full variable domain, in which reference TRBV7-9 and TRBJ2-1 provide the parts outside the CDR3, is DTGVSQNPRHKITKRGQNVTFRCDPISEHNRLYWYRQTLGQGPEFLTYFQNEAQLEKSRLLSDRFSAERPKGSFSTLEIQRTEQGDSAMYLCASSPLTSITSYNEQFFGPGTRLTVL.